Presented here are 18 T cell receptor beta chains from one specimen sequenced in a study of blood T cell repertoires in COVID-19. The table came from immunoSEQ multiplex PCR; TCRdb's copy has only in-frame clones and leaves some out. The table lists 300,000 to 400,000 clones, more than 85% of them singletons. The sequenced sample consisted of PBMCs or T cells enriched from blood (not recorded which). These receptors all come from a woman in her 30s who had been exposed to COVID-19.

V and J are TRBV29-1 and TRBJ1-2; the match to TRBD1 covers 10 bases. Germline lookup yields CDR1 SQVTM and CDR2 ANQGSEA. Germline trimming cut 4 bases from V and 4 bases from J; bases unmatched to any gene: 6. The CDR3 runs 14 residues. The CDR3 loop is CSVGTGQGTYGYTF. In nucleotides, the CDR3 is TGCAGCGTTGGGACGGGACAGGGGACCTATGGCTACACCTTC.

The gene calls are TRBV3-1 (or the pseudogene TRBV3-2) and TRBJ1-3; D not certain. V dropped 2 bases and J dropped 2 bases, with 7 bases sitting between them. CDR1 and CDR2 from the germline V gene are LGHDT and YNNKEL (reference sequence). The CDR3 totals 14 residues. DNA of the CDR3: TGTGCCAGCAGCCAACTAAGCACTGGAAACACCATATATTTT. Its translation: CASSQLSTGNTIYF.

CDR3 nucleotides: TGTGCCACCAGCAGGACAGGGCTAAGCTCCTATAATTCACCCCTCCACTTT. Amino acids: CATSRTGLSSYNSPLHF. The chain joins TRBV15 to TRBJ1-6, with TRBD1 matching 7 bases. The CDR3 spans 17 residues. The V and J ends lost 3 bases and 0 bases, in that order; junction bases with no gene match: 5. Germline V gene sequence: CDR1 LNHNV, CDR2 YYDKDF (reference sequence).

The chain employs TRBV7-2 and TRBJ2-5; maybe TRBD1 (6 bases). The V gene lost 5 bases and the J gene lost 1 base, with 11 bases spanning the gap. Per germline, CDR1 SGHTA and CDR2 FQGNSA. The CDR3 has 14 residues. The CDR3 DNA reads TGTGCCAGCAGCCCACGGACAGTCCAAGAGACCCAGTACTTC. It is translated as CASSPRTVQETQYF.

The chain links TRBV6-2 or TRBV6-3 to TRBJ1-5; 9 nucleotides line up with TRBD1. With 3 bases clipped from V and 3 bases from J, the junction kept 6 bases outside the gene matches. The CDR3 totals 16 residues. Germline V gives CDR1 MNHEY, CDR2 SVGEGT. CDR3 protein: CASSYTGTGNNQPQHF. CDR3 bases: TGTGCCAGCAGTTATACCGGGACAGGGAACAATCAGCCCCAGCATTTT.

The gene calls are TRBV9 and TRBJ2-5; 13 nucleotides line up with TRBD2. CDR1 is SGDLS and CDR2 is YYNGEE in the germline V gene. The V and J ends lost 4 bases and 1 base, in that order; junction bases with no gene match: 4. The CDR3 covers 16 residues. CDR3 region: CASSLGLAGLQETQYF. The CDR3 DNA sequence: TGTGCCAGCAGCTTGGGACTAGCGGGGCTCCAAGAGACCCAGTACTTC. Full variable domain (missing parts from reference TRBV9 and TRBJ2-5): DSGVTQTPKHLITATGQRVTLRCSPRSGDLSVYWYQQSLDQGLQFLIQYYNGEERAKGNILERFSAQQFPDLHSELNLSSLELGDSALYFCASSLGLAGLQETQYFGPGTRLLVL.

The rearrangement uses TRBV27 and TRBJ1-5; 8 bases map to TRBD1. V shed 2 bases and J 6 bases; nucleotides not matched to a gene: 6. CDR3 length equals 15 residues. CDR1 and CDR2 (germline): MNHEY, SMNVEV (reference sequence). CDR3 in amino acids: CASSLQGARGQPQHF. In nucleotides, the CDR3 is TGTGCCAGCAGTTTACAGGGGGCGCGGGGTCAGCCCCAGCATTTT.

This chain links TRBV2 with TRBJ1-6, with 9 bases that match TRBD1. Germline values: CDR1 SNHLY, CDR2 FYNNEI. V was pared by 8 bases and J by 8 bases, with 7 bases of the junction left unmatched. This CDR3 is built from 14 residues. Here the CDR3 DNA reads TGTGCCAGCGGACAGGGGCCTGATGATTCACCCCTCCACTTT. Translation: CASGQGPDDSPLHF.

The V gene is TRBV4-3, the J gene TRBJ1-2; weak D call: TRBD1 (5 bases). The V end lost 0 bases, the J end lost 4 bases, and 9 bases lay between the germline ends. Germline CDR1 is LGHNA and CDR2 is YSLEER. The CDR3 has 14 residues. The CDR3 DNA reads TGCGCCAGCAGCCAAGAGCGGGGCGGCTATGGCTACACCTTC. This encodes CASSQERGGYGYTF.

The chain is built from TRBV7-9 and TRBJ2-1, with TRBD2 matching 12 bases. The CDR3 loop spans 15 amino acids. J was trimmed by 7 bases and V by 5 bases; bases with no gene match: 6. Germline lookup yields CDR1 SEHNR and CDR2 FQNEAQ (reference sequence). CDR3 sequence (DNA): TGTGCCAGCAGCCGCATCACTAGCGGGGGGAATGAGCAGTTCTTC. It yields the protein CASSRITSGGNEQFF.

This sequence joins TRBV13 and TRBJ2-7; 11 bases agree with TRBD2. V lost 0 bases to trimming and J lost 1 base; unmatched junction nucleotides: 8. This CDR3 has 18 residues. Germline V CDR1 and CDR2: PRHDT, FYEKMQ (reference sequence). Here the CDR3 reads CASSLGPARLAGSYEQYF. Here the CDR3 DNA reads TGTGCCAGCAGCTTAGGCCCTGCGAGACTAGCGGGGTCCTACGAGCAGTACTTC. Full variable domain (outside the CDR3, taken from reference TRBV13 and TRBJ2-7): AAGVIQSPRHLIKEKRETATLKCYPIPRHDTVYWYQQGPGQDPQFLISFYEKMQSDKGSIPDRFSAQQFSDYHSELNMSSLELGDSALYFCASSLGPARLAGSYEQYFGPGTRLTVT.

The chain recombines TRBV19 with TRBJ2-1; 8 bases line up with TRBD2. V dropped 3 bases and J dropped 15; count of bases not matched to a gene: 13. The CDR3 consists of 14 residues. Germline V gene lookup returns CDR1 LNHDA and CDR2 SQIVND (reference sequence). The CDR3 reads CASSITAGGQRRFF. CDR3 in DNA: TGTGCCAGTAGTATTACTGCGGGGGGCCAAAGGCGGTTCTTC.

The J gene is TRBJ2-7, the V gene TRBV6-4; D uncertain. Deletions cut 0 bases from V and 2 bases from J, with 11 bases between. Per the germline V gene, CDR1 is MRHNA and CDR2 is SNTAGT. The CDR3 runs 15 residues. The DNA for the CDR3 is TGTGCCAGCAGTGACTCGAGGTGGTCTGCCTACGAGCAGTACTTC. This gives the protein CASSDSRWSAYEQYF.

Worth noting for this clone: Other DNA sequences in the same sample also yield this CDR3. The gene calls are TRBV6-5 and TRBJ1-5, with TRBD1 matching 7 bases. The CDR3 consists of 14 residues. In germline, CDR1 is MNHEY, CDR2 SVGAGI. With V trimmed by 5 bases and J by 3 bases, 4 bases remained unmatched. For the CDR3, the DNA is TGTGCCAGCAGTCGGACAGGTTACAATCAGCCCCAGCATTTT. Protein: CASSRTGYNQPQHF.

The chain joins TRBV7-9 to TRBJ2-7; possibly TRBD1 for D (5 bases). Germline V gene sequence: CDR1 SEHNR, CDR2 FQNEAQ (reference sequence). Trimming pared 2 bases from V and 3 bases from J, leaving 11 bases between. CDR3 length equals 14 residues. In DNA form, the CDR3 reads TGTGCCAGCAGCTTATTAGAACAGGACTACGAGCAGTACTTC. Translation gives CASSLLEQDYEQYF. Variable domain in full (rest from reference TRBV7-9 and TRBJ2-7): DTGVSQNPRHKITKRGQNVTFRCDPISEHNRLYWYRQTLGQGPEFLTYFQNEAQLEKSRLLSDRFSAERPKGSFSTLEIQRTEQGDSAMYLCASSLLEQDYEQYFGPGTRLTVT.

The rearrangement joins TRBV7-9 to TRBJ2-2, with D possibly TRBD1 on 6 matching bases. Trimming took off 6 bases at V and 3 bases at J, with 14 bases between the two ends. The CDR3 covers 15 residues. The V gene's germline CDR1 is SEHNR and CDR2 FQNEAQ (reference sequence). CDR3 coding DNA: TGTGCCAGCAGTCGGGCGACAGGAGACACCGGGGAGCTGTTTTTT. Amino acids: CASSRATGDTGELFF.

This rearrangement joins TRBV10-3 to TRBJ1-1; tentative D call: TRBD1 (6 bases). V dropped 10 bases and J dropped 5 bases, with 17 bases sitting between them. The CDR3 contains 13 residues. Per germline, CDR1 ENHRY and CDR2 SYGVKD. As DNA, the CDR3 is TGTGCCACCACACAGGGCCAGAGAACTGAAGCTTTCTTT. This translates into CATTQGQRTEAFF.

The chain recombines TRBV12-5 with TRBJ1-2; 7 bases align to TRBD1. CDR3 size: 12 residues. Germline V gene sequence: CDR1 LGHNT, CDR2 FRNRAP. Trimming removed 1 base from V and 10 bases from J; junction bases left unmatched: 3. The CDR3 here is CASGLGTGAYTF. In nucleotides, the CDR3 is TGTGCTAGTGGTTTGGGGACAGGAGCCTACACCTTC.